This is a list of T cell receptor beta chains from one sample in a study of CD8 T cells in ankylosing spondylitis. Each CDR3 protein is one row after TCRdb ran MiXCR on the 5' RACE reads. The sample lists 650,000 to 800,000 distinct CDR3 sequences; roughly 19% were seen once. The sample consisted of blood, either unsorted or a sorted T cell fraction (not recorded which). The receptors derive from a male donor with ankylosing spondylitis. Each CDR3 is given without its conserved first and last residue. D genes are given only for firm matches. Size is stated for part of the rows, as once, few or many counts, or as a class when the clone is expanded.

AISESTNTEAF | many | TRBV10-3 | NA
ASSFSEGTGSSGANVLT | NA | TRBV11-2 | TRBD1
ASSLKGGGLSSYEQY | NA | TRBV5-6 | TRBD2
SARDRGTNQPQH | few | TRBV20-1 | NA
SARGQGLNQPQH | NA | TRBV20-1 | TRBD1
ASSPQGADIQY | NA | TRBV7-2 | TRBD1
ASSFRGGNEKLF | NA | TRBV7-2 | NA
ASSLQRTWNTEAF | NA | TRBV28 | NA
SASPMVGLAGRVGNEQF | few | TRBV20-1 | TRBD2
ASSGSPQGAKNIQY | few | TRBV6-1 | NA
ASSLGIAGAPYNEQF | NA | TRBV12-3/TRBV12-4 | TRBD2
ASVNQPQH | many | TRBV12-3/TRBV12-4 | NA
ASSYWGTGVNTEAF | NA | TRBV5-1 | TRBD1
ASSQFSYQETQY | few | TRBV4-3 | NA
ASSLSGIFHGYT | few | TRBV5-6 | NA
ASSFRDIEWEQY | NA | TRBV7-2 | NA
ASSSLWENTEAF | few | TRBV7-9 | NA
SASGGARENYGYT | NA | TRBV20-1 | NA
ASSFTEHNEQF | NA | TRBV5-1 | NA
SARRGLAVETQY | NA | TRBV20-1 | TRBD2
ASVSPTYNEQF | many | TRBV5-1 | NA
ASGTYYEQY | NA | TRBV12-5 | NA
ASSLYFRDDEAF | many | TRBV11-1 | NA
SARHRGPEYEQY | few | TRBV20-1 | TRBD1
SVPKKGPGTEAF | many | TRBV29-1 | NA
ASSLEGKGGYT | few | TRBV5-1 | NA
ASSFPLVNTGELF | medium-sized | TRBV6-2/TRBV6-3 | NA
ASSADRVTEAF | few | TRBV6-1 | TRBD1
ASSWSGGLTDTQY | NA | TRBV11-2 | TRBD2
ASSQSTGGFMETQY | many | TRBV3-1 | TRBD1
ASSFLLAAYNEQF | many | TRBV12-3/TRBV12-4 | TRBD2
ASSRRQGNEQF | NA | TRBV5-6 | TRBD1
SVVEDTGELF | few | TRBV29-1 | NA
ASSLGQGDETQY | NA | TRBV5-1 | TRBD1
ASSYLRGNTEAF | few | TRBV27 | NA
SAREWGGRAEEQF | NA | TRBV20-1 | TRBD2
ASSLVPRTGVAETQY | NA | TRBV11-2 | TRBD1
ATAGDGNIQY | few | TRBV7-9 | TRBD2
SARDIAMGDT | few | TRBV20-1 | NA
ASSNSSRWDPNYGYT | few | TRBV21-1 | NA
ASFPIAGVNTGELF | few | TRBV5-1 | TRBD2
SASQTGGFGYEQY | few | TRBV20-1 | TRBD1
ASSPGQFGEKLF | NA | TRBV7-9 | TRBD1
SVESVTGSTYNEQF | NA | TRBV29-1 | NA
ASSPLTSASSYNEQF | NA | TRBV12-3/TRBV12-4 | TRBD2